The 8 T cell receptor beta chains listed next were all sequenced from one sample in a study of beta chain features in type 1 diabetes. Expressed TCRB transcripts got sequenced, as all isolated RNA was reverse transcribed. Generated by immunoSEQ multiplex PCR, the TCRdb table keeps only in-frame clones and is missing some. Here the sample spans some 660,000 clones, around an eighth being singletons. Overall study results and limits: There was a moderate but significant shortening of TCRB CDR3s in all four CD4+ subsets of Type 1 diabetes patients.

The antigens of these receptors remain unknown. The sequencing sample was made of naive CD4+ T cells from blood. Source of these receptors: a man aged 18 to 29 with type 1 diabetes.

This clone occurred a few times. The same CDR3 arises from other DNA sequences in this sample as well. The chain links TRBV30 to TRBJ1-4, with D tentatively TRBD1 (6 bases). V was shortened by 4 bases and J by 0 bases, with 9 bases between the two germline ends. This CDR3 region has 14 residues. The germline gives CDR1 GTSNPN, CDR2 SVGIG (reference sequence). CDR3 sequence (DNA): TGTGCCTGGACTCGGACAGCAACTAATGAAAAACTGTTTTTT. Protein sequence: CAWTRTATNEKLFF.

The rearrangement joins TRBV5-1 to TRBJ2-3; D is possibly TRBD2 (5 bases). From germline, CDR1 is SGHRS and CDR2 YFSETQ. The CDR3 has 14 amino acids. V was trimmed by 4 bases and J by 3 bases, leaving 12 bases between them. CDR3 region: CASSPEASTDTQYF. Written as DNA, the CDR3 is TGCGCCAGCAGCCCGGAGGCCAGTACAGATACGCAGTATTTT.

A few counts support this clone. V gene TRBV5-1 combines with J gene TRBJ1-1; D gene unclear. The CDR3 consists of 14 residues. Germline CDR1 reads SGHRS; CDR2 reads YFSETQ. V was clipped by 3 bases and J by 4 bases, with 13 bases between them. The DNA of the CDR3 is TGCGCCAGCAGCTCGGAGGGAGATGGCACTGAAGCTTTCTTT. Protein: CASSSEGDGTEAFF.

On this clone: Other DNA sequences from this sample encode an identical CDR3 as well. The chain is built from TRBV30 and TRBJ1-1; D is unresolved. V dropped 3 bases and J dropped 0 bases, with 2 bases sitting between them. CDR1 GTSNPN and CDR2 SVGIG come from the germline V gene (reference sequence). The CDR3 is made up of 11 amino acids. In DNA form, the CDR3 reads TGTGCCTGGAGGCTGAACACTGAAGCTTTCTTT. Its protein is CAWRLNTEAFF.

This clone was seen more than once but under ten times. The rearrangement joins TRBV6-6 to TRBJ1-1; TRBD1 is a possible D gene (5 bases). CDR1 is MNHNY, CDR2 SVGAGI, per germline (reference sequence). The V end lost 11 bases, the J end lost 6 bases, and 19 bases lay between the germline ends. The CDR3 loop spans 13 amino acids. As DNA, the CDR3 is TGTGCCGCGGGGCCGATTGGGGTCCCTGAAGCTTTCTTT. Encoded protein: CAAGPIGVPEAFF.

This clone was counted between two and nine times. The rearrangement uses TRBV7-2 and TRBJ1-5, with D perhaps matching TRBD1 (6 bases). Between the trimmed V and J ends, which lost 5 bases and 2 bases, there was a span of 13 bases. There are 15 residues in the CDR3. Germline-derived CDR1 and CDR2 are SGHTA and FQGNSA. In DNA form, the CDR3 reads TGTGCCAGCAGCACGCGGGGGCGAGGCAATCAGCCCCAGCATTTT. Residues: CASSTRGRGNQPQHF.

The chain joins TRBV25-1 to TRBJ1-2; 7 positions match TRBD1. The CDR3 has 14 residues. Germline-derived CDR1 and CDR2 are MGHDK and SYGVNS. Trimming at V came to 3 bases and at J to 1 base, leaving 2 bases not matched to a gene. CDR3 region: CASSEDRLNYGYTF. DNA for the CDR3: TGTGCCAGCAGTGAGGACAGGCTTAACTATGGCTACACCTTC.

This clone appeared a few times. V and J are TRBV5-6 and TRBJ1-4; D possibly corresponds to TRBD1 (6 bases). V was pared by 1 base and J by 8 bases, with 15 bases between. Looked up from germline, CDR1 is SGHDT and CDR2 is YYEEEE. This CDR3 region has 15 residues. The CDR3 loop reads CASSLPGAREEKLFF. CDR3 sequence (DNA): TGTGCCAGCAGCTTGCCAGGGGCGCGTGAGGAAAAACTGTTTTTT.